This T cell receptor (beta chain) stems from a study of T cell responses to AZD1222 COVID-19 vaccine. Study-wide results and limits: Of the AZD1222 recipients, only six or seven were seropositive at baseline.

In the case of this clone: Its matching antigen is unknown.

This CDR3 region has 13 residues. Germline V gives CDR1 SNHLY, CDR2 FYNNEI. Trimming pared 5 bases from V and 2 bases from J, leaving 9 bases between. Using immunoSEQ multiplex PCR, the repertoire was profiled, and TCRdb retains in-frame clones only, with some absent. The table shows approximately 220,000 clones, with approximately 94% occurring only once. This chain joins TRBV2 and TRBJ1-2, with D perhaps matching TRBD1 (5 bases). The sequence came from an adult in good health. Specimen: peripheral blood, collected on day 0 of MenACWY control vaccination. The CDR3 reads CASSWDGNYGYTF. CDR3 in DNA: TGTGCCAGCAGTTGGGACGGAAACTATGGCTACACCTTC.